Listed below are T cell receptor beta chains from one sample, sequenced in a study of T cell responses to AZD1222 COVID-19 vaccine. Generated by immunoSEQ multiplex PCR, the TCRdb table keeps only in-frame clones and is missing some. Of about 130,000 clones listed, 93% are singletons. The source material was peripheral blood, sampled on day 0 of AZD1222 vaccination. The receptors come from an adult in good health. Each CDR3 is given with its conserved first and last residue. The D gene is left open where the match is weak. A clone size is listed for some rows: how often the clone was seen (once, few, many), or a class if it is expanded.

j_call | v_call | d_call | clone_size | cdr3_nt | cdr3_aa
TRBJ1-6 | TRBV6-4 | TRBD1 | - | TGTGCCAGCAGTATTCAGACAGGGGGGAATTCACCCCTCCACTTT | CASSIQTGGNSPLHF
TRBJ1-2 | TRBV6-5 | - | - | TGTGCCAGCAGTTACTCCCGGACAGTTCCCTATGGCTACACCTTC | CASSYSRTVPYGYTF
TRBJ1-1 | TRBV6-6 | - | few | TGTGCCAGCAGTTATCAGGTGAACACTGAAGCTTTCTTT | CASSYQVNTEAFF
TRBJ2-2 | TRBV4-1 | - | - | TGCGCCAGCAGCCAAGTTGGCAACACCGGGGAGCTGTTTTTT | CASSQVGNTGELFF
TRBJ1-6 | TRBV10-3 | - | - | TGTGCCATCAGTGAGGGGGCGGTTTCACCCCTCCACTTT | CAISEGAVSPLHF
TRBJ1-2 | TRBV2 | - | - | TGTGCCAGCAGTGAAGGGGGCCGTGGCTACACCTTC | CASSEGGRGYTF
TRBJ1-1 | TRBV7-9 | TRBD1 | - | TGTGCCAGCAGCACCCGGGACAGGGGGAAGTCTGAAGCTTTCTTT | CASSTRDRGKSEAFF
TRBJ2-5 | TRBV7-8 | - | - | TGTGCCAGCCGATTCAGGGAAGAGACCCAGTACTTC | CASRFREETQYF
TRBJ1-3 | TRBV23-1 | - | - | TGCGCCAGCAGTCAATCAGGGGGTGGAAACACCATATATTTT | CASSQSGGGNTIYF
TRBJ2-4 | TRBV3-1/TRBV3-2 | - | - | TGTGCCAGCAGCCTGTACCTGGTGAACATTCAGTACTTC | CASSLYLVNIQYF
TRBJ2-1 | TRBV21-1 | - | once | TGTGCCAGCAGCAAAGAGGGTACTAGCGGGAGTCGCAATGAGCAGTTCTTC | CASSKEGTSGSRNEQFF
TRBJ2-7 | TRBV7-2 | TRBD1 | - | TGTGCCAGCAGCTTACAGGGGGTGGTCTACGAGCAGTACTTC | CASSLQGVVYEQYF
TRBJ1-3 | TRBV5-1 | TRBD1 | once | TGCGCCAGCAGCGCCGGACAGGGCGGAAACACCATATATTTT | CASSAGQGGNTIYF
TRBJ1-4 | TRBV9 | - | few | TGTGCCAGCAGCGCGAACCCCGACGGCGAAAAACTGTTTTTT | CASSANPDGEKLFF
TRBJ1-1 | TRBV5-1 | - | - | TGCGCCAGCAGCATCGGGCTGGGTAACCCTGAAGCTTTCTTT | CASSIGLGNPEAFF
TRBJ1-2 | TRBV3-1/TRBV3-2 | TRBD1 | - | TGTGCCAGCAGTCGGACAGGGGTTGGCTACACCTTC | CASSRTGVGYTF
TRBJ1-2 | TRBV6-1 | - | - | TGTGCCAGCAGTCTCGACGGCAACTATGGCTACACCTTC | CASSLDGNYGYTF
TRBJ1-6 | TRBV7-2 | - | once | TGTGCCAGCAGCTTAGTAGGAGCAGGGGTAGGGTCACCCCTCCACTTT | CASSLVGAGVGSPLHF